Each of the 29 T cell receptor beta chains below was sequenced from the same sample in a study of cytomegalovirus exposure and HLA in healthy donors. The assay was immunoSEQ multiplex PCR, and TCRdb's table has in-frame clones only and misses some. Among 150,000 to 200,000 clones, about 86% were seen once, and the ten largest hold 5.7%. Sequencing was performed on PBMCs. The receptors stem from a woman in her 30s in good health and CMV-seronegative.

The chain is built from TRBV19 and TRBJ2-7; tentative D call: TRBD2 (6 bases). From germline, CDR1 is LNHDA and CDR2 SQIVND (reference sequence). The CDR3 is 13 amino acids. V was shortened by 6 bases and J by 2 bases, with 11 bases between the two germline ends. CDR3: CASRGTSTYEQYF. The DNA of the CDR3 is TGTGCCAGTAGGGGGACTTCGACCTACGAGCAGTACTTC.

The chain employs TRBV5-1 and TRBJ2-1; D might be TRBD2 (5 bases). This CDR3 comprises 15 residues. Germline-derived CDR1 and CDR2 are SGHRS and YFSETQ. The germline V and J ends were trimmed by 2 bases and 10 bases, with 19 bases remaining between them. The CDR3 sequence is CASSLFTSSPPEQFF. As DNA, the CDR3 is TGCGCCAGCAGCTTATTTACTAGTTCCCCCCCCGAGCAGTTCTTC.

The chain joins TRBV6-6 to TRBJ2-1, with 7 bases matching TRBD1. V shed 5 bases and J 0 bases; nucleotides not matched to a gene: 4. Per germline, CDR1 MNHNY and CDR2 SVGAGI (reference sequence). The CDR3 length is 15 residues. CDR3 bases: TGTGCCAGCAGTGACAGGGCATTCTCCTACAATGAGCAGTTCTTC. It translates to CASSDRAFSYNEQFF.

This chain links TRBV4-3 with TRBJ2-2, with D perhaps TRBD2 (7 bases). Germline lookup yields CDR1 LGHNA and CDR2 YSLEER. The CDR3 consists of 17 residues. The ends were cut back, 0 bases at V and 5 bases at J, with 16 bases in the middle. The CDR3 region has the DNA TGCGCCAGCAGCCAAGATCGGGGGGCTGTGAGAACCGGGGAGCTGTTTTTT. Translation: CASSQDRGAVRTGELFF.

V and J are TRBV4-1 and TRBJ1-2; 7 positions match TRBD1. Trimming cost V 0 bases and J 4 bases; bases outside gene matches: 8. This CDR3 is built from 16 residues. CDR1 and CDR2 (germline): MGHRA, YSYEKL. CDR3 protein: CASSQERDRSLYGYTF. CDR3 nucleotide sequence: TGCGCCAGCAGCCAAGAAAGGGACAGAAGTCTCTATGGCTACACCTTC.

The V and J genes are TRBV18 and TRBJ2-1; D unclear. This CDR3 has 16 amino acids. Germline values: CDR1 KGHSH, CDR2 LQKENI. Trimming took 3 bases from V and 0 from J, leaving 12 bases between them. This chain's CDR3 is CASSPGPPSSYNEQFF. CDR3 DNA sequence: TGTGCCAGCTCACCTGGCCCCCCTAGCTCCTACAATGAGCAGTTCTTC.

The chain links TRBV7-2 to TRBJ2-1; perhaps TRBD2 as D (5 bases). V dropped 7 bases and J dropped 0 bases, with 19 bases sitting between them. Germline V gene data show CDR1 as SGHTA and CDR2 as FQGNSA. This CDR3 is 17 amino acids long. The CDR3 DNA follows: TGTGCCAGCACCAACACGGCGGCGGGTAGCTCCTACAATGAGCAGTTCTTC. Residues: CASTNTAAGSSYNEQFF.

The chain couples TRBV27 to TRBJ2-7; D is perhaps TRBD2 (7 bases). V was clipped by 7 bases and J by 3 bases, with 16 bases between them. CDR1 is MNHEY, CDR2 SMNVEV, per germline (reference sequence). This CDR3 spans 14 amino acids. DNA for the CDR3: TGTGCCAGCAAGGGGGGCGGGGGACTCTACGAGCAGTACTTC. Translated, it gives CASKGGGGLYEQYF.

This clone was recorded a few times. The V gene is TRBV7-9, the J gene TRBJ2-5, with a possible D match to TRBD2 (6 bases). V lost 5 bases and J 8 bases, leaving 9 bases between the germline ends. The CDR3 is 11 residues long. Looked up from germline, CDR1 is SEHNR and CDR2 is FQNEAQ (reference sequence). CDR3 sequence: CASSEAGTQYF. CDR3 nucleotides: TGTGCCAGCAGCGAGGCGGGAACCCAGTACTTC. The whole variable domain, remainder taken from reference TRBV7-9 and TRBJ2-5, is DTGVSQNPRHKITKRGQNVTFRCDPISEHNRLYWYRQTLGQGPEFLTYFQNEAQLEKSRLLSDRFSAERPKGSFSTLEIQRTEQGDSAMYLCASSEAGTQYFGPGTRLLVL.

This chain joins TRBV4-1 and TRBJ1-1; D perhaps matches TRBD1 (5 bases). The germline gives CDR1 MGHRA, CDR2 YSYEKL. The CDR3 runs 16 residues. Trimming shortened V by 1 base and J by 3 bases, and 15 bases separated the two germline ends. The CDR3 region is CASSQVQGLGDTEAFF. The CDR3 region has the DNA TGCGCCAGCAGCCAAGTTCAGGGCCTCGGGGACACTGAAGCTTTCTTT.

There are many counts of this clone. This chain links TRBV20-1 with TRBJ1-1, with D uncertain. This CDR3 has 11 residues. Germline CDR1 reads DFQATT; CDR2 reads SNEGSKA (reference sequence). V lost 3 bases, J lost 5 bases, and 7 bases lay in between. Written as DNA, the CDR3 is TGCAGTGCTAGTTGGGGTACTGAAGCTTTCTTT. Translation gives CSASWGTEAFF.

The genes are TRBV6-5 and TRBJ2-7; D is perhaps TRBD1 or TRBD2 (5 bases each). The CDR3 loop spans 13 amino acids. V was clipped by 4 bases and J by 3 bases, with 10 bases between them. Germline V CDR1 and CDR2: MNHEY, SVGAGI. As DNA, the CDR3 is TGTGCCAGCAGTTCCGGGGACGGCTACGAGCAGTACTTC. Its translation: CASSSGDGYEQYF.

The chain recombines TRBV7-8 with TRBJ2-7; D may be TRBD2 (5 bases). The V and J ends lost 5 bases and 4 bases respectively, with 9 bases between them. CDR3 length equals 12 residues. Germline lookup yields CDR1 SGHVS and CDR2 FQNEAQ. The CDR3 sequence: CASSLPGYEQYF. CDR3 nucleotides: TGTGCCAGCAGCCTCCCGGGGTACGAGCAGTACTTC.

The chain combines TRBV19 with TRBJ2-7; 8 bases agree with TRBD2. With 4 bases clipped from V and 3 bases from J, the junction kept 5 bases outside the gene matches. This CDR3 is built from 14 residues. In germline, CDR1 is LNHDA, CDR2 SQIVND (reference sequence). The CDR3 coding sequence is TGTGCCAGTAGTACGACTAGCGCGGGCTACGAGCAGTACTTC. Its protein product is CASSTTSAGYEQYF.

The chain joins TRBV28 to TRBJ2-1, with a weak D call TRBD1 (6 bases). Deletions cut 7 bases from V and 0 bases from J, with 10 bases between. The germline V gene has CDR1 MDHEN and CDR2 SYDVKM. The CDR3 consists of 14 residues. In nucleotides, the CDR3 is TGTGCCAGCACCGTGGACAGCTCCTACAATGAGCAGTTCTTC. As protein: CASTVDSSYNEQFF. Full variable domain (outside the CDR3, taken from reference TRBV28 and TRBJ2-1): DVKVTQSSRYLVKRTGEKVFLECVQDMDHENMFWYRQDPGLGLRLIYFSYDVKMKEKGDIPEGYSVSREKKERFSLILESASTNQTSMYLCASTVDSSYNEQFFGPGTRLTVL.

The rearrangement uses TRBV5-6 and TRBJ1-5; TRBD1 agrees at 10 bases. Per the germline V gene, CDR1 is SGHDT and CDR2 is YYEEEE. The CDR3 has 15 amino acids. Trimming at V came to 2 bases and at J to 3 bases, leaving 2 bases not matched to a gene. The CDR3 DNA is TGTGCCAGCAGCTTCGGGACAGGGGTCAATCAGCCCCAGCATTTT. Its protein product is CASSFGTGVNQPQHF. The full variable domain, its missing parts supplied by reference TRBV5-6 and TRBJ1-5, is DAGVTQSPTHLIKTRGQQVTLRCSPKSGHDTVSWYQQALGQGPQFIFQYYEEEERQRGNFPDRFSGHQFPNYSSELNVNALLLGDSALYLCASSFGTGVNQPQHFGDGTRLSIL.

In its sample, this clone was seen a few times. This rearrangement joins TRBV6-1 to TRBJ2-4, with D perhaps being TRBD1 or TRBD2 (5 bases each). The CDR3 contains 13 residues. The germline gives CDR1 MNHNS, CDR2 SASEGT. Trimming took 8 bases from V and 9 from J, leaving 17 bases between them. The CDR3 DNA reads TGTGCCAGCGGGGGAGAATCTCAAGTCATTCAGTACTTC. Its protein is CASGGESQVIQYF.

The rearrangement uses TRBV19 and TRBJ1-1; TRBD1 matches 9 bases. V lost 7 bases, J lost 3 bases, and 6 bases stayed unmatched. The CDR3 has 14 residues. Germline CDR1 reads LNHDA; CDR2 reads SQIVND (reference sequence). DNA for the CDR3: TGTGCCAGTATGAGGACAGGGGCGGACACTGAAGCTTTCTTT. Translation: CASMRTGADTEAFF.

The rearrangement joins TRBV28 to TRBJ2-7; the match to TRBD2 covers 7 bases. This CDR3 contains 14 residues. The V gene's germline CDR1 is MDHEN and CDR2 SYDVKM. V lost 5 bases and J lost 1; bases outside the gene matches: 5. CDR3 DNA sequence: TGTGCCAGCAGTCAACTAGCGCAATCCTACGAGCAGTACTTC. The encoded protein is CASSQLAQSYEQYF.

V is TRBV6-5 and J is TRBJ2-1; 16 positions match TRBD2. The junction had 3 bases not matched to a gene; V was cut back by 6 bases and J by 7 bases. The CDR3 contains 15 residues. Per the germline V gene, CDR1 is MNHEY and CDR2 is SVGAGI. CDR3 region: CASSRGLAGGNEQFF. Written as DNA, the CDR3 is TGTGCCAGCAGCCGGGGACTAGCGGGAGGGAATGAGCAGTTCTTC.

The rearrangement joins TRBV4-3 to TRBJ2-2; D gene unclear. The CDR3 contains 16 residues. In germline, CDR1 is LGHNA, CDR2 YSLEER. Deletions cut 1 base from V and 5 bases from J, with 14 bases between. CDR3 bases: TGCGCCAGCAGCCAAGGACGTGCGTCGTTGACCGGGGAGCTGTTTTTT. Translation: CASSQGRASLTGELFF.

The chain has TRBV4-1 and TRBJ1-6; TRBD1 aligns across 7 bases. The V segment lost 2 bases and the J segment 10 bases; nucleotides outside the gene matches: 14. Germline CDR1 and CDR2: MGHRA and YSYEKL. CDR3 length: 17 amino acids. The CDR3 protein is CASSQNDRQGIASPLHF. As DNA, the CDR3 is TGCGCCAGCAGCCAAAACGACAGACAGGGTATTGCATCACCCCTCCACTTT.

V gene TRBV7-9 combines with J gene TRBJ2-7; D call uncertain. The germline V gene has CDR1 SEHNR and CDR2 FQNEAQ (reference sequence). This CDR3 comprises 13 residues. V was shortened by 1 base and J by 6 bases, with 10 bases between the two germline ends. In nucleotides, the CDR3 is TGTGCCAGCAGCTTAGAGTTTGGGCTCGAGCAGTACTTC. This translates into CASSLEFGLEQYF.

The V call is TRBV28, the J call TRBJ2-7, with 12 bases that match TRBD1. The CDR3 length is 15 residues. Losses at the gene ends were 6 bases for V and 2 bases for J; bases not matched to a gene: 5. Germline values: CDR1 MDHEN, CDR2 SYDVKM. CDR3 sequence (DNA): TGTGCCAGCAGAACCGGGACAGGGGGCCCCTACGAGCAGTACTTC. Protein product: CASRTGTGGPYEQYF.

This chain uses TRBV10-3 with TRBJ2-1; the D gene is possibly TRBD1 (5 bases). Deletions cut 6 bases from V and 7 bases from J, with 7 bases between. The CDR3 extends over 11 amino acids. Germline V gives CDR1 ENHRY, CDR2 SYGVKD. In DNA form, the CDR3 reads TGTGCCATCAGGAGACAGAATGAGCAGTTCTTC. This sequence encodes CAIRRQNEQFF.

V is TRBV27 and J is TRBJ2-1; 8 positions agree with TRBD2. The CDR3 loop spans 19 amino acids. Germline loops: CDR1 MNHEY, CDR2 SMNVEV (reference sequence). Unmatched junction bases numbered 12, after V lost 0 bases and J lost 2 bases. CDR3 coding DNA: TGTGCCAGCAGTTTATCAGGCTCGGCGGGGGGAATTACCTACAATGAGCAGTTCTTC. Protein sequence: CASSLSGSAGGITYNEQFF.

This sequence joins TRBV7-8 and TRBJ2-3; weak D call: TRBD1 (5 bases). CDR3 length: 13 residues. In germline, CDR1 is SGHVS, CDR2 FQNEAQ. V lost 5 bases, J lost 5 bases, and 11 bases lay in between. The CDR3 DNA reads TGTGCCAGCAGCCTGTACCAGGGAGATACGCAGTATTTT. It translates to CASSLYQGDTQYF.

V gene TRBV7-9 combines with J gene TRBJ2-2, with a tentative D call TRBD2 (5 bases). Between the trimmed V and J ends, which lost 1 base and 0 bases, there was a span of 6 bases. CDR3 length: 15 residues. Germline values: CDR1 SEHNR, CDR2 FQNEAQ (reference sequence). The CDR3 reads CASSLGTSNTGELFF. For the CDR3, the DNA is TGTGCCAGCAGCTTAGGGACTTCGAACACCGGGGAGCTGTTTTTT.

This chain links TRBV7-9 with TRBJ2-1; D is undetermined. Germline V gene sequence: CDR1 SEHNR, CDR2 FQNEAQ (reference sequence). V lost 6 bases to trimming and J lost 7 bases, with 10 bases between them. The CDR3 covers 12 residues. The CDR3 sequence: CASSQIRNEQFF. In DNA form, the CDR3 reads TGTGCCAGCAGTCAAATCCGGAATGAGCAGTTCTTC.